A single sample gave rise to the 29 T cell receptor beta chains below, sequenced in a study of shared clonotypes between healthy human individuals. Profiling relied on immunoSEQ multiplex PCR, and the TCRdb table lists in-frame clones only, not all of them. The table records under 2.5 million clones, about 90% of them present only once. The sample was naive CD4+ T cells from PBMCs. Stated subset: CD45RA+ positively selected. The source of these receptors is a man between 18 and 35 years old in good health. Some clones in this sample may be carry-over from other donors' samples.

This chain connects TRBV10-3 to TRBJ2-7; 9 nucleotides match TRBD2. Per the germline V gene, CDR1 is ENHRY and CDR2 is SYGVKD. The V segment lost 3 bases and the J segment 5 bases; nucleotides outside the gene matches: 2. The CDR3 covers 13 residues. CDR3 region: CAISDLAGNEQYF. The CDR3 DNA sequence: TGTGCCATCAGTGATCTAGCGGGAAACGAGCAGTACTTC.

The V gene is TRBV10-1, the J gene TRBJ2-1; TRBD2 matches at 7 bases. Germline assignment: CDR1 WNHNN and CDR2 SYGVQD (reference sequence). Trimming at V came to 6 bases and at J to 15 bases, leaving 8 bases not matched to a gene. The length of the CDR3 is 11 residues. Here the CDR3 reads CASRQWREWFF. CDR3 nucleotides: TGCGCCAGCAGGCAATGGCGGGAGTGGTTCTTC.

The chain links TRBV10-2 to TRBJ2-2; D gene uncertain. The CDR3 is 14 residues long. Germline lookup yields CDR1 WSHSY and CDR2 SAAADI. With 7 bases removed from V and 0 bases from J, the gap between germline ends came to 9 bases. Written as DNA, the CDR3 is TGCGCCAGCAAGGAAGGAACGAACACCGGGGAGCTGTTTTTT. Translation: CASKEGTNTGELFF.

The gene calls are TRBV6-5 and TRBJ2-2; no definite D call. The germline V gene has CDR1 MNHEY and CDR2 SVGAGI. The CDR3 is 13 amino acids. The V gene lost 4 bases and the J gene lost 3 bases, with 6 bases spanning the gap. The CDR3 DNA reads as TGTGCCAGCAGTTGGACCTACACCGGGGAGCTGTTTTTT. Its translation: CASSWTYTGELFF.

V and J are TRBV6-5 and TRBJ2-7; D is possibly TRBD1 (6 bases). V lost 5 bases to trimming and J lost 5 bases, with 13 bases between them. The CDR3 is made up of 13 amino acids. CDR1 and CDR2 (germline): MNHEY, SVGAGI. The CDR3 region is CASSPRGSDEQYF. The DNA of the CDR3 is TGTGCCAGCAGTCCCAGGGGAAGTGACGAGCAGTACTTC.

This rearrangement joins TRBV5-1 to TRBJ1-3, with D hard to call. The V and J ends lost 1 base and 0 bases respectively, with 8 bases between them. The CDR3 covers 15 residues. Looked up from germline, CDR1 is SGHRS and CDR2 is YFSETQ. CDR3 sequence reads: CASSLSRSSGNTIYF. The CDR3 DNA sequence: TGCGCCAGCAGCTTGTCCCGGAGCTCTGGAAACACCATATATTTT.

The J gene is TRBJ2-7, the V gene TRBV7-8, with D hard to call. Germline CDR1 and CDR2: SGHVS and FQNEAQ. The V gene lost 1 base and the J gene lost 2 bases, with 9 bases spanning the gap. The CDR3 length is 14 residues. CDR3 nucleotides: TGTGCCAGCAGCTTAGGGCGACTGACCTACGAGCAGTACTTC. Translation: CASSLGRLTYEQYF. The full variable domain, completed using reference TRBV7-8 and TRBJ2-7, is GAGVSQSPRYKVAKRGQDVALRCDPISGHVSLFWYQQALGQGPEFLTYFQNEAQLDKSGLPSDRFFAERPEGSVSTLKIQRTQQEDSAVYLCASSLGRLTYEQYFGPGTRLTVT.

This clone has a single count. The chain uses TRBV6-1 and TRBJ2-3, with 9 nucleotides matching TRBD1. The CDR3 loop spans 17 amino acids. The germline CDR1 and CDR2 sequences are MNHNS and SASEGT. Trimming at V came to 1 base and at J to 2 bases, leaving 7 bases not matched to a gene. DNA of the CDR3: TGTGCCAGCAGTGAAGGGACAGGGGTTCTGTACACAGATACGCAGTATTTT. Its protein product is CASSEGTGVLYTDTQYF.

This chain connects TRBV28 to TRBJ1-2, with D perhaps TRBD1 (5 bases). The V end lost 5 bases, the J end lost 4 bases, and 14 bases lay between the germline ends. The CDR3 spans 14 residues. Looked up from germline, CDR1 is MDHEN and CDR2 is SYDVKM. The CDR3 nucleotides read TGTGCCAGCAGTGCAGGGTCGCGCGGCTATGGCTACACCTTC. This sequence encodes CASSAGSRGYGYTF.

The V call is TRBV9, the J call TRBJ1-1; D is undetermined. V lost 0 bases, J lost 2 bases, and 17 bases lay in between. This CDR3 is 17 amino acids long. The germline V gene encodes CDR1 SGDLS and CDR2 YYNGEE. CDR3 DNA: TGTGCCAGCAGCGTAGACGGTAGGGCAGGCGATAACACTGAAGCTTTCTTT. It is translated as CASSVDGRAGDNTEAFF.

The genes are TRBV28 and TRBJ2-7; tentative D call: TRBD2 (6 bases). The CDR3 spans 15 residues. Germline V gene lookup returns CDR1 MDHEN and CDR2 SYDVKM. Trimming took off 8 bases at V and 7 bases at J, with 24 bases between the two ends. Here the CDR3 DNA reads TGTGCCAGCGAAGGGGCGGGGACTTCCTTTGGTGAGCAGTACTTC. Protein product: CASEGAGTSFGEQYF.

This chain links TRBV6-5 with TRBJ1-1; D may be TRBD1 (6 bases). Trimming pared 4 bases from V and 1 base from J, leaving 16 bases between. The V gene's germline CDR1 is MNHEY and CDR2 SVGAGI. The CDR3 length is 16 residues. The DNA for the CDR3 is TGTGCCAGCAGTTCCCTTCGAGGGGGGGGGAACACTGAAGCTTTCTTT. Encoded protein: CASSSLRGGGNTEAFF.

The rearrangement uses TRBV7-3 and TRBJ1-4, with TRBD1 matching 7 bases. Germline CDR1 is SGHTA and CDR2 is FQGTGA. This CDR3 has 13 amino acids. The junction had 0 bases not matched to a gene; V was cut back by 5 bases and J by 3 bases. CDR3 bases: TGTGCCAGCAGCCAGGGGGCTAATGAAAAACTGTTTTTT. This sequence encodes CASSQGANEKLFF.

This clone was found a few times. The chain links TRBV10-3 to TRBJ2-2; no reliable D call. V lost 6 bases to trimming and J lost 7 bases, with 15 bases between them. The CDR3 is 14 amino acids. The germline V gene has CDR1 ENHRY and CDR2 SYGVKD. Here the CDR3 reads CAISPTVGDGELFF. Here the CDR3 DNA reads TGTGCCATCAGCCCAACCGTCGGAGACGGGGAGCTGTTTTTT.

Details on this clone: Other nucleotide sequences from this sample produce the same CDR3. For the CDR3, the DNA is TGCGCCAGCAGCTTGAGCGGCGGGAGCTCCTACAATGAGCAGTTCTTC. Translation gives CASSLSGGSSYNEQFF. This sequence joins TRBV5-1 and TRBJ2-1; 7 bases align to TRBD2. From germline, CDR1 is SGHRS and CDR2 YFSETQ. The CDR3 sequence is 16 residues long. V dropped 1 base and J dropped 0; count of bases not matched to a gene: 4.

This rearrangement joins TRBV18 to TRBJ1-4; D gene unclear. The V gene lost 2 bases and the J gene lost 1 base, with 11 bases spanning the gap. The CDR3 covers 16 residues. The germline gives CDR1 KGHSH, CDR2 LQKENI. The CDR3 protein is CASSPSITETNEKLFF. The CDR3 DNA follows: TGTGCCAGCTCACCAAGTATTACGGAAACTAATGAAAAACTGTTTTTT. The entire variable domain, with the rest obtained from reference TRBV18 and TRBJ1-4, is as follows: NAGVMQNPRHLVRRRGQEARLRCSPMKGHSHVYWYRQLPEEGLKFMVYLQKENIIDESGMPKERFSAEFPKEGPSILRIQQVVRGDSAAYFCASSPSITETNEKLFFGSGTQLSVL.

The count of this clone is one. This chain joins TRBV4-3 and TRBJ1-2, with 7 bases aligning to TRBD1. Germline CDR1 is LGHNA and CDR2 is YSLEER. V shed 4 bases and J 5 bases; nucleotides not matched to a gene: 13. The CDR3 sequence is 16 residues long. CDR3 protein: CASSLRTGGGGYGYTF. CDR3 sequence (DNA): TGCGCCAGCAGCCTTAGGACAGGCGGCGGCGGATATGGCTACACCTTC.

The rearrangement uses TRBV6-1 and TRBJ2-1; TRBD1 aligns across 8 bases. The germline gives CDR1 MNHNS, CDR2 SASEGT. V was pared by 6 bases and J by 6 bases, with 1 base of the junction left unmatched. The CDR3 consists of 12 residues. CDR3 region: CASSGQGNEQFF. The CDR3 DNA is TGTGCCAGCAGCGGACAGGGCAATGAGCAGTTCTTC.

The V and J genes are TRBV6-1 and TRBJ2-7; possibly TRBD1 for D (6 bases). Germline CDR1 MNHNS, CDR2 SASEGT. The CDR3 is made up of 14 amino acids. With 5 bases removed from V and 0 bases from J, the gap between germline ends came to 11 bases. CDR3 DNA sequence: TGTGCCAGCAGTTCTCACAGGGACTCCTACGAGCAGTACTTC. This codes for CASSSHRDSYEQYF.

The V call is TRBV7-2, the J call TRBJ2-3, with unresolved D. The V gene's germline CDR1 is SGHTA and CDR2 FQGNSA. The CDR3 loop spans 14 amino acids. V was cut by 7 bases and J by 0 bases, with 11 bases left in between. The CDR3 loop reads CASTRALSTDTQYF. The CDR3 coding sequence is TGTGCCAGCACCCGTGCCCTTAGCACAGATACGCAGTATTTT.

V gene TRBV7-9 combines with J gene TRBJ2-7; D call uncertain. V lost 5 bases and J lost 2, with 13 bases in between. The CDR3 totals 14 residues. From germline, CDR1 is SEHNR and CDR2 FQNEAQ (reference sequence). The CDR3 spells CASSQHARAYEQYF. CDR3 sequence (DNA): TGTGCCAGCAGCCAACATGCCCGAGCCTACGAGCAGTACTTC.

The chain links TRBV30 to TRBJ1-5, with D maybe TRBD1 (6 bases). In germline, CDR1 is GTSNPN, CDR2 SVGIG (reference sequence). V gave up 4 bases and J gave up 3 bases, with 10 bases separating them. CDR3 length: 13 residues. CDR3 coding DNA: TGTGCCTGGACCCCAGGGGCCAATCAGCCCCAGCATTTT. This codes for CAWTPGANQPQHF.

For this clone: The identical CDR3 is also encoded by other nucleotide sequences in the sample. The chain uses TRBV28 and TRBJ2-7, with D perhaps matching TRBD1 (5 bases). The CDR3 contains 16 residues. Germline V gene sequence: CDR1 MDHEN, CDR2 SYDVKM. Trimming cost V 3 bases and J 1 base, with 16 bases left between them. CDR3 nucleotide sequence: TGTGCCAGCAGTTTGGATAGTGGCAGGGTGTCCTACGAGCAGTACTTC. This sequence encodes CASSLDSGRVSYEQYF.

The chain has TRBV4-1 and TRBJ2-7; TRBD2 agrees at 7 bases. The ends lost 0 bases at V and 0 bases at J; junction bases unmatched: 2. The CDR3 has 15 amino acids. Germline assignment: CDR1 MGHRA and CDR2 YSYEKL. CDR3 nucleotides: TGCGCCAGCAGCCAAGATTGGACTAGCTCCTACGAGCAGTACTTC. Translation: CASSQDWTSSYEQYF.

The J gene is TRBJ1-1, the V gene TRBV7-2; D uncertain. Trimming took off 5 bases at V and 11 bases at J, with 18 bases between the two ends. CDR3 length equals 13 residues. The germline gives CDR1 SGHTA, CDR2 FQGNSA. CDR3 region: CASSPQATVRAFF. CDR3 nucleotide sequence: TGTGCCAGCAGCCCACAAGCCACGGTGCGCGCTTTCTTT.

Written as DNA, the CDR3 is TGCGCCAGCAGCCATGACAGGGGGACTAACCCCTACGAGCAGTACTTC. As protein: CASSHDRGTNPYEQYF. The V call is TRBV4-3, the J call TRBJ2-7; TRBD1 aligns across 9 bases. Germline loops: CDR1 LGHNA, CDR2 YSLEER. There are 16 residues in the CDR3. The V and J ends lost 3 bases and 2 bases, in that order; junction bases with no gene match: 8.

The chain is built from TRBV16 and TRBJ1-1, with D unclear. Germline V gene lookup returns CDR1 KGHSY and CDR2 FQNENV. The V gene lost 1 base and the J gene lost 5 bases, with 11 bases spanning the gap. The length of the CDR3 is 14 residues. In nucleotides, the CDR3 is TGTGCCAGCAGCCAATATCCCGGACGGACTGAAGCTTTCTTT. As protein: CASSQYPGRTEAFF.

The chain couples TRBV7-9 to TRBJ2-3; no reliable D call. CDR1 is SEHNR, CDR2 FQNEAQ, per germline (reference sequence). V lost 3 bases and J 2 bases, leaving 9 bases between the germline ends. The CDR3 runs to 14 residues. The CDR3 spells CASSFPHLTDTQYF. DNA of the CDR3: TGTGCCAGCAGCTTCCCTCACCTCACAGATACGCAGTATTTT.

This clone was detected only once. Here the CDR3 reads CASSRDRRSVTGELFF. CDR3 bases: TGCGCCAGCAGCCGGGACAGGAGGTCGGTCACCGGGGAGCTGTTTTTT. The chain joins TRBV4-3 to TRBJ2-2, with 8 positions matching TRBD1. V dropped 4 bases and J dropped 4; count of bases not matched to a gene: 8. Germline CDR1 LGHNA, CDR2 YSLEER. This CDR3 comprises 16 residues.